The 27 T cell receptor beta chains below were found in one sample sequenced in a study of tumor-infiltrating lymphocytes in primary liver carcinoma. TCR beta cDNA came from around 500 ng total RNA, primed with a constant-region primer. The TCR beta library was amplified through three nested multiplex PCR rounds in a modified ARM-PCR procedure. TRBV1-TRBV30 forward primers paired with a C-beta reverse primer drove the first two PCR rounds, roughly 9 cycles each. TCRdb reprocessed the multiplex PCR reads with MiXCR, giving one entry per CDR3 protein. The data contain some 190,000 distinct CDR3 sequences, about 60% of them singletons. The researchers obtained blood RNA from unsorted whole blood and also extracted germline DNA. The specimen sequenced was peripheral blood. These receptors came from a man between 40 and 49 years old with primary liver carcinoma and hepatitis B virus infection.

For the CDR3, the DNA is TGCGCCAGCAGCTTAAGACAGGTTAGCTACAATGAGCAGTTCTTC. This translates into CASSLRQVSYNEQFF. This sequence joins TRBV5-1 and TRBJ2-1; tentative D call: TRBD1 (6 bases). Germline CDR1 and CDR2: SGHRS and YFSETQ. The CDR3 spans 15 residues. V was cut by 2 bases and J by 3 bases, with 12 bases left in between.

Note on this clonotype: Being one base from a much bigger clone, this may be a read error. V gene TRBV29-1 combines with J gene TRBJ2-1; 9 bases are shared with TRBD1. CDR1 SQVTM and CDR2 ANQGSEA come from the germline V gene. V gave up 6 bases and J gave up 10 bases; unmatched junction bases: 10. This CDR3 contains 13 residues. CDR3 region: CSVAGTGRLEQFF. The CDR3 nucleotides read TGCAGCGTAGCCGGGACAGGGCGTCTAGAGCAGTTCTTC.

V and J are TRBV12-3 or TRBV12-4 and TRBJ2-7, with no clear D. The CDR3 runs 17 residues. Trimming took 5 bases from V and 0 from J, leaving 20 bases between them. The CDR3 sequence is CASSALWDLMSSYEQYF. In nucleotides, the CDR3 is TGTGCCAGCAGTGCCCTCTGGGATTTAATGAGCTCCTACGAGCAGTACTTC.

A word on this clonotype: A read error may account for a junction end that differs from germline. This chain joins TRBV11-3 and TRBJ2-3, with 10 bases lining up with TRBD2. This CDR3 contains 15 residues. Germline V lookup: CDR1 SGHNT, CDR2 YENEEA. CDR3 nucleotide sequence: TGTGCCAGGAGCTTTAGCGGGAGGCGGACAGATACGCAGTATTTT. The encoded protein is CARSFSGRRTDTQYF. The full variable domain, in which reference TRBV11-3 and TRBJ2-3 provide the parts outside the CDR3, is EAGVVQSPRYKIIEKKQPVAFWCNPISGHNTLYWYLQNLGQGPELLIRYENEEAVDDSQLPKDRFSAERLKGVDSTLKIQPAELGDSAVYLCARSFSGRRTDTQYFGPGTRLTVL.

This clonotype was observed a single time. With a much larger clone just one base away, this may be a read error. V gene TRBV11-3 combines with J gene TRBJ2-2; 9 nucleotides agree with TRBD1. The CDR3 spans 16 residues. CDR1 SGHNT and CDR2 YENEEA come from the germline V gene. CDR3 region: CVSSFSPGQGTGELFF. The CDR3 nucleotides read TGTGTCAGCAGCTTCTCACCGGGACAGGGCACCGGGGAGCTGTTTTTT.

The gene calls are TRBV12-3 or TRBV12-4 and TRBJ2-7; no reliable D call. This CDR3 has 12 amino acids. Trimming stripped 5 bases from V and 6 bases from J, with 11 bases between. The CDR3 DNA follows: TGTGCCAGCAGTGTAACGCCCAGCGAGCAGTACTTC. Its protein product is CASSVTPSEQYF.

The CDR3 region is CASTPGRFSGANVLTF. The CDR3 DNA is TGTGCCAGCACCCCCGGACGGTTTTCTGGGGCCAACGTCCTGACTTTC. V usage is TRBV6-6 and J usage is TRBJ2-6; D not resolved. Trimming pared 7 bases from V and 1 base from J, leaving 14 bases between. From germline, CDR1 is MNHNY and CDR2 SVGAGI (reference sequence). This CDR3 spans 16 amino acids.

The genes are TRBV2 and TRBJ1-2, with 7 bases that match TRBD1. The CDR3 has 14 residues. The V segment lost 7 bases and the J segment 0 bases; nucleotides outside the gene matches: 5. Germline V CDR1 and CDR2: SNHLY, FYNNEI. This chain's CDR3 is CASTGQATNYGYTF. The DNA of the CDR3 is TGTGCCAGCACCGGACAGGCGACTAACTATGGCTACACCTTC.

A word on this clonotype: This may arise from a read error, as a much more abundant clone is one base away. The rearrangement uses TRBV11-2 and TRBJ1-1; a weak D match, TRBD1 (5 bases). Looked up from germline, CDR1 is SGHAT and CDR2 is FQNNGV. CDR3 length: 13 residues. This CDR3 reads CTSSFKGNTKAFF. CDR3 DNA: TGTACCAGCAGCTTCAAGGGGAACACTAAAGCTTTCTTT.

This clonotype showed up just a few times. The chain joins TRBV6-6 to TRBJ1-2, with 7 bases that match TRBD1. This CDR3 region has 12 residues. Trimming removed 6 bases from V and 7 bases from J; junction bases left unmatched: 5. CDR1 MNHNY and CDR2 SVGAGI come from the germline V gene (reference sequence). As DNA, the CDR3 is TGTGCCAGCAGCCGACAGGGTGGTGGCTACACCTTC. Translating gives CASSRQGGGYTF.

The chain couples TRBV6-6 to TRBJ2-7; TRBD2 is a possible D gene (5 bases). CDR1 is MNHNY, CDR2 SVGAGI, per germline (reference sequence). The CDR3 has 11 residues. V was cut by 8 bases and J by 6 bases, with 11 bases left in between. The CDR3 DNA reads as TGTGCCAGCGCGCACGGAGGCGAGCAGTACTTC. It encodes CASAHGGEQYF.

With regard to this clonotype: The junction does not match germline at one end; this may be a read error. This chain connects TRBV11-2 to TRBJ2-1; TRBD2 might be the D (5 bases). The CDR3 contains 15 residues. Germline V gene lookup returns CDR1 SGHAT and CDR2 FQNNGV. CDR3 region: CASMPALDFYNEQFF. CDR3 nucleotide sequence: TGTGCTAGCATGCCCGCCCTGGACTTCTATAATGAGCAGTTCTTC.

This clonotype turned up a few times. The chain recombines TRBV6-2 or TRBV6-3 with TRBJ1-1; D is perhaps TRBD1 (5 bases). Germline V gene data show CDR1 as MNHEY and CDR2 as SVGEGT. V lost 7 bases and J 5 bases, leaving 11 bases between the germline ends. The CDR3 runs to 12 residues. In DNA form, the CDR3 reads TGTGCCAGCACCACAAAGGGGACTGAAGCTTTCTTT. It translates to CASTTKGTEAFF.

This chain links TRBV14 with TRBJ2-4; the D call may be TRBD1 or TRBD2 (5 bases each). Germline values: CDR1 SGHDN, CDR2 FVKESK. The ends were cut back, 3 bases at V and 0 bases at J, with 15 bases in the middle. The CDR3 totals 17 residues. Written as DNA, the CDR3 is TGTGCCAGCAGCCACGGGGACGGTTACCAAGCCAAAAACATTCAGTACTTC. Translating gives CASSHGDGYQAKNIQYF.

The table lists this clonotype with a few counts. The chain employs TRBV12-3 or TRBV12-4 and TRBJ1-5; tentatively, D is TRBD1 (5 bases). V lost 5 bases and J lost 5, with 10 bases in between. The CDR3 totals 13 residues. CDR3 region: CASSPQGDQPQHF. CDR3 sequence (DNA): TGTGCCAGCAGTCCTCAGGGTGATCAGCCCCAGCATTTT.

The genes are TRBV14 and TRBJ1-3; D call uncertain. Germline CDR1 and CDR2: SGHDN and FVKESK. V was shortened by 1 base and J by 1 base, with 8 bases between the two germline ends. The CDR3 consists of 15 residues. This CDR3 is CASSQVSGSGNTIYF. For the CDR3, the DNA is TGTGCCAGCAGCCAAGTCTCCGGGTCTGGAAACACCATATATTTT.

V gene TRBV11-2 combines with J gene TRBJ2-5; no firm D call. V lost 1 base and J lost 0, with 3 bases in between. Germline V gene data show CDR1 as SGHAT and CDR2 as FQNNGV. The CDR3 runs to 13 residues. CDR3 sequence reads: CASSLAYQETQYF. CDR3 sequence (DNA): TGTGCCAGCAGCTTAGCGTACCAAGAGACCCAGTACTTC.

With regard to this clonotype: Lacking the conserved final phenylalanine or tryptophan, this CDR3 likely reflects a read error. The J gene is TRBJ2-2, the V gene TRBV4-1; TRBD1 is a possible D gene (5 bases). Germline CDR1 is MGHRA and CDR2 is YSYEKL. The ends were cut back, 4 bases at V and 7 bases at J, with 10 bases in the middle. The CDR3 totals 13 residues. Written as DNA, the CDR3 is TGCGCCAGCAGCCCAGGACAAGGCGGGGAGCTGTTTTCT. The encoded protein is CASSPGQGGELFS.

As concerns this clonotype: No conserved phenylalanine or tryptophan ends this CDR3, so it is likely a read error. The chain is built from TRBV11-2 and TRBJ2-7; D is uncertain. CDR1 is SGHAT and CDR2 is FQNNGV in the germline V gene. The CDR3 totals 12 residues. CDR3 in amino acids: CASSQTQYDQYL. Here the CDR3 DNA reads TGTGCCAGCAGCCAGACACAGTACGACCAGTACCTC.

This clonotype was observed a few times. The V call is TRBV12-3 or TRBV12-4, the J call TRBJ2-7; 10 nucleotides line up with TRBD1. With V trimmed by 5 bases and J by 4 bases, 8 bases remained unmatched. The CDR3 loop spans 15 amino acids. The CDR3 sequence: CASSAPDRGHYEQYF. CDR3 sequence (DNA): TGTGCCAGCAGTGCCCCAGACAGGGGGCATTACGAGCAGTACTTC.

About this clonotype: The junction does not match germline at one end; this may be a read error. The chain links TRBV11-2 to TRBJ2-7; D call uncertain. The CDR3 consists of 15 residues. Germline V gene lookup returns CDR1 SGHAT and CDR2 FQNNGV. The CDR3 sequence is CVSSINRLRTYKQYF. The CDR3 DNA reads as TGTGTCAGCAGCATAAACAGATTAAGGACCTACAAGCAGTACTTC.

The chain uses TRBV29-1 and TRBJ2-7; 7 positions agree with TRBD1. V lost 2 bases, J lost 7 bases, and 8 bases stayed unmatched. Germline CDR1 SQVTM, CDR2 ANQGSEA. The CDR3 has 13 residues. The CDR3 nucleotides read TGCAGCGTTGAATCAGGGGACAGCTGGGAGCAGTACTTC. Its translation is CSVESGDSWEQYF.

With respect to this clonotype: This may be a read error: a much more frequent sequence differs by one nucleotide. CDR3 coding DNA: TGTGCCAGCAGCCCTCGAGCTAGCGAGTCCTACAATGAGCAGTTCTTC. This gives the protein CASSPRASESYNEQFF. The chain has TRBV11-2 and TRBJ2-1; the D gene is possibly TRBD2 (6 bases). Germline V gives CDR1 SGHAT, CDR2 FQNNGV. The V and J ends lost 5 bases and 1 base respectively, with 15 bases between them. The CDR3 spans 16 residues.

The V gene is TRBV29-1, the J gene TRBJ2-1, with D perhaps given as TRBD1 or TRBD2 (5 bases each). Germline assignment: CDR1 SQVTM and CDR2 ANQGSEA. The CDR3 contains 15 residues. V dropped 8 bases and J dropped 0 bases, with 17 bases sitting between them. This CDR3 is CSTGPPSGSYNEQFF. The CDR3 bases are TGCAGCACGGGGCCTCCTTCCGGCTCCTACAATGAGCAGTTCTTC.

The rearrangement joins TRBV7-9 to TRBJ2-5, with D unclear. CDR3 length equals 12 residues. Germline-derived CDR1 and CDR2 are SEHNR and FQNEAQ (reference sequence). V lost 5 bases and J 9 bases, leaving 13 bases between the germline ends. CDR3 residues: CASSLGPDAQYF. The CDR3 bases are TGTGCCAGCAGCCTCGGACCCGACGCCCAGTACTTC.

The chain is built from TRBV6-4 and TRBJ1-1; D not resolved. The CDR3 sequence is 9 residues long. Germline V gene data show CDR1 as MRHNA and CDR2 as SNTAGT. The CDR3: CRGRTEAFF. The CDR3 nucleotides are TGTCGGGGTCGGACTGAAGCTTTCTTT.

For this clonotype: A read error may explain this, as a much larger clone is one base away. The rearrangement joins TRBV11-2 to TRBJ1-6; D may be TRBD1 (6 bases). Germline values: CDR1 SGHAT, CDR2 FQNNGV. The CDR3 contains 16 residues. V gave up 6 bases and J gave up 5 bases, with 17 bases separating them. Here the CDR3 DNA reads TGTGCCAGCAGACCCACAGGGAGTCCCCATAATTCACCCCTCCACTTT. Translating gives CASRPTGSPHNSPLHF.